These 32 T cell receptor beta chains share one sample of origin, sequenced in a study of graft-versus-host responses after intestinal transplantation. Graft specimens yielded both intraepithelial and lamina propria lymphocytes. The method was immunoSEQ multiplex PCR; TCRdb's version includes in-frame clones alone and lacks a portion of them. The sample includes about 22,000 clones, around three quarters of them seen just once. The input for sequencing was ileum tissue, taken 12 days after intestinal transplant. These receptors were collected from a human patient who received an intestinal transplant, so some T cells may come from the graft donor.

This rearrangement joins TRBV5-5 to TRBJ2-1; 7 nucleotides match TRBD2. Germline-derived CDR1 and CDR2 are SGHKS and YYEKEE (reference sequence). The V and J ends lost 0 bases and 1 base, in that order; junction bases with no gene match: 1. The CDR3 covers 15 residues. CDR3 in amino acids: CASSLGSGSYNEQFF. In DNA, the CDR3 is TGTGCCAGCAGCTTGGGTAGCGGGTCCTACAATGAGCAGTTCTTC.

This chain connects TRBV27 to TRBJ2-1; D not certain. This CDR3 region has 18 residues. V was pared by 6 bases and J by 4 bases, with 25 bases between. The germline V gene encodes CDR1 MNHEY and CDR2 SMNVEV (reference sequence). The CDR3 nucleotides read TGTGCCAGCAGCCCACCTTCCGTCCAGGCCCTCGAATACAATGAGCAGTTCTTC. This translates into CASSPPSVQALEYNEQFF.

This clone was recorded only once. The rearrangement links TRBV19 to TRBJ2-1; 10 bases fit TRBD2. The ends lost 3 bases at V and 7 bases at J; junction bases unmatched: 0. The CDR3 length is 13 residues. CDR1 is LNHDA and CDR2 is SQIVND in the germline V gene (reference sequence). CDR3 protein: CASSMGLANEQFF. The CDR3 DNA is TGTGCCAGTAGTATGGGACTAGCGAATGAGCAGTTCTTC.

The chain couples TRBV7-3 to TRBJ2-1; 9 bases line up with TRBD1. The V segment lost 5 bases and the J segment 10 bases; nucleotides outside the gene matches: 3. This CDR3 region has 12 residues. Germline V gives CDR1 SGHTA, CDR2 FQGTGA. CDR3 protein: CASSPGQGEQFF. The DNA for the CDR3 is TGTGCCAGCAGCCCAGGACAGGGGGAGCAGTTCTTC.

The chain recombines TRBV7-3 with TRBJ2-2, with D tentatively TRBD2 (7 bases). Germline V lookup: CDR1 SGHTA, CDR2 FQGTGA. V was pared by 1 base and J by 8 bases, with 17 bases between. The CDR3 is 16 residues long. The CDR3 loop reads CASSLIPTGGLGELFF. Here the CDR3 DNA reads TGTGCCAGCAGCTTAATACCTACGGGGGGCTTGGGGGAGCTGTTTTTT.

The chain recombines TRBV23-1 with TRBJ1-1; unclear D gene. TRBV23-1 is recorded as an ORF, its role being uncertain. V lost 8 bases to trimming and J lost 3 bases, with 4 bases between them. CDR3 size: 10 residues. CDR3 sequence (DNA): TGCGCCAGCCGGTACACTGAAGCTTTCTTT. Translation gives CASRYTEAFF.

The chain joins TRBV5-5 to TRBJ2-5; the match to TRBD1 covers 9 bases. V was pared by 4 bases and J by 3 bases, with 10 bases of the junction left unmatched. Germline V lookup: CDR1 SGHKS, CDR2 YYEKEE (reference sequence). This CDR3 is 16 amino acids long. The CDR3 nucleotides are TGTGCCAGCAGCCCAACTCCGGGACAGGGCGAAGAGACCCAGTACTTC. Translated: CASSPTPGQGEETQYF. The entire variable domain, with the rest obtained from reference TRBV5-5 and TRBJ2-5, is as follows: DAGVTQSPTHLIKTRGQQVTLRCSPISGHKSVSWYQQVLGQGPQFIFQYYEKEERGRGNFPDRFSARQFPNYSSELNVNALLLGDSALYLCASSPTPGQGEETQYFGPGTRLLVL.

The chain joins TRBV28 to TRBJ2-6, with a possible D match to TRBD1 (6 bases). The CDR3 runs 17 residues. In germline, CDR1 is MDHEN, CDR2 SYDVKM. V was cut by 6 bases and J by 0 bases, with 15 bases left in between. CDR3 sequence (DNA): TGTGCCAGCAGGGGGGCAGGCGCTTTCTCTGGGGCCAACGTCCTGACTTTC. Amino acids: CASRGAGAFSGANVLTF. The full variable domain, with the rest looked up from reference TRBV28 and TRBJ2-6, is DVKVTQSSRYLVKRTGEKVFLECVQDMDHENMFWYRQDPGLGLRLIYFSYDVKMKEKGDIPEGYSVSREKKERFSLILESASTNQTSMYLCASRGAGAFSGANVLTFGAGSRLTVL.

This rearrangement joins TRBV29-1 to TRBJ2-1; TRBD2 aligns across 10 bases. Per germline, CDR1 SQVTM and CDR2 ANQGSEA. Unmatched junction bases numbered 8, after V lost 7 bases and J lost 2 bases. The CDR3 has 15 amino acids. The CDR3 nucleotides read TGCAGCGCTTTAGCGGGGGGCTTTCCCTACAATGAGCAGTTCTTC. Its protein is CSALAGGFPYNEQFF.

The chain has TRBV25-1 and TRBJ1-1; D is unclear. This CDR3 region has 11 residues. Germline CDR1 and CDR2: MGHDK and SYGVNS. V lost 6 bases and J 2 bases, leaving 4 bases between the germline ends. Here the CDR3 DNA reads TGTGCCAGCAGGAGAAACACTGAAGCTTTCTTT. Protein product: CASRRNTEAFF.

This sequence joins TRBV7-9 and TRBJ2-7; 8 nucleotides line up with TRBD1. This CDR3 spans 13 amino acids. Losses at the gene ends were 5 bases for V and 2 bases for J; bases not matched to a gene: 2. From germline, CDR1 is SEHNR and CDR2 FQNEAQ (reference sequence). The CDR3 DNA follows: TGTGCCAGCAGCCCACAGGGGGCCTACGAGCAGTACTTC. Translated: CASSPQGAYEQYF.

The V and J genes are TRBV7-3 and TRBJ2-1; 7 bases fit TRBD2. There are 16 residues in the CDR3. The ends lost 1 base at V and 4 bases at J; junction bases unmatched: 7. CDR1 is SGHTA, CDR2 FQGTGA, per germline. Written as DNA, the CDR3 is TGTGCCAGCAGCTTAATGGCGCTAGCGGCATACAATGAGCAGTTCTTC. Translating it yields CASSLMALAAYNEQFF.

The table lists this clone with a few counts. The rearrangement links TRBV4-1 to TRBJ2-6, with D possibly TRBD1 on 6 matching bases. The V gene's germline CDR1 is MGHRA and CDR2 YSYEKL. Trimming removed 0 bases from V and 2 bases from J, with 8 bases in between. CDR3 length: 16 amino acids. The CDR3 spells CASSQDGGAGANVLTF. CDR3 nucleotide sequence: TGCGCCAGCAGCCAAGATGGGGGCGCTGGGGCCAACGTCCTGACTTTC.

The chain has TRBV7-2 and TRBJ2-5, with 9 bases matching TRBD1. CDR3 size: 16 residues. CDR1 and CDR2 (germline): SGHTA, FQGNSA. The J segment lost 5 bases and the V segment lost 3 bases, leaving 10 bases of the junction unmatched. The CDR3 bases are TGTGCCAGCAGCTTGAGACAGGGGGTTAATGGGGAGACCCAGTACTTC. Its translation is CASSLRQGVNGETQYF.

The chain has TRBV4-1 and TRBJ1-1; 8 bases map to TRBD1. The CDR3 totals 14 residues. Germline assignment: CDR1 MGHRA and CDR2 YSYEKL. With 8 bases clipped from V and 6 bases from J, the junction kept 11 bases outside the gene matches. The CDR3 region is CASREFQGAAEAFF. CDR3 nucleotide sequence: TGCGCCAGCCGCGAGTTCCAGGGGGCAGCTGAAGCTTTCTTT.

The CDR3 region has the DNA TGTGCCAGCACCACTGTACAGGGGAAAAGCTACGAGCAGTACTTC. This sequence encodes CASTTVQGKSYEQYF. The chain combines TRBV7-2 with TRBJ2-7; 7 bases match TRBD1. Germline V CDR1 and CDR2: SGHTA, FQGNSA. The CDR3 has 15 amino acids. V lost 7 bases to trimming and J lost 3 bases; unmatched junction nucleotides: 12.

This clone appeared a single time. The chain links TRBV18 to TRBJ1-2, with a weak D call TRBD1 (6 bases). V lost 3 bases, J lost 3 bases, and 8 bases lay in between. The CDR3 spans 13 residues. The germline gives CDR1 KGHSH, CDR2 LQKENI. The CDR3 bases are TGTGCCAGCTCACCGGGGGGGCACTATGGCTACACCTTC. It translates to CASSPGGHYGYTF.

This rearrangement joins TRBV6-5 to TRBJ1-1, with 7 bases identical to TRBD1. In germline, CDR1 is MNHEY, CDR2 SVGAGI. The CDR3 loop spans 14 amino acids. V lost 3 bases, J lost 1 base, and 2 bases stayed unmatched. In nucleotides, the CDR3 is TGTGCCAGCAGTTATCACAGGGGGAACACTGAAGCTTTCTTT. Translation gives CASSYHRGNTEAFF.

The J gene is TRBJ2-7, the V gene TRBV9; D may be TRBD2 (7 bases). The CDR3 contains 17 residues. The V and J ends lost 0 bases and 2 bases respectively, with 18 bases between them. CDR1 SGDLS and CDR2 YYNGEE come from the germline V gene. The CDR3 DNA is TGTGCCAGCAGCGTAGGGGGAGGGGGGGGCCCTACCTACGAGCAGTACTTC. Translated: CASSVGGGGGPTYEQYF.

The J gene is TRBJ2-6, the V gene TRBV7-9, with 11 bases identical to TRBD1. Germline loops: CDR1 SEHNR, CDR2 FQNEAQ (reference sequence). The CDR3 runs 17 residues. After removal of 2 bases from V and 4 bases from J, the junction contained 4 bases not matched to a gene. Written as DNA, the CDR3 is TGTGCCAGCAGCTTATGGGGACAGGGGGAAGGGGCCAACGTCCTGACTTTC. As protein: CASSLWGQGEGANVLTF.

Only a few counts were recorded for this clone. V is TRBV10-3 and J is TRBJ1-2; D may be TRBD1 (5 bases). Germline-derived CDR1 and CDR2 are ENHRY and SYGVKD. CDR3 length: 15 residues. V was clipped by 7 bases and J by 0 bases, with 15 bases between them. The chain's CDR3 is CAINPQGPANYGYTF. CDR3 DNA sequence: TGTGCCATCAACCCTCAGGGTCCTGCTAACTATGGCTACACCTTC.

The chain employs TRBV10-3 and TRBJ1-2; TRBD1 matches at 10 bases. Per germline, CDR1 ENHRY and CDR2 SYGVKD. The CDR3 length is 15 residues. Trimming cost V 2 bases and J 0 bases; bases outside gene matches: 0. DNA of the CDR3: TGTGCCATCAGTGAGGGACAGGGGGCTAACTATGGCTACACCTTC. Translating it yields CAISEGQGANYGYTF.

V and J are TRBV27 and TRBJ1-2, with TRBD1 matching 9 bases. Germline CDR1 is MNHEY and CDR2 is SMNVEV (reference sequence). The CDR3 loop spans 15 amino acids. After removal of 5 bases from V and 5 bases from J, the junction contained 9 bases not matched to a gene. The CDR3 sequence: CASSSARQGGYGYTF. In DNA, the CDR3 is TGTGCCAGCAGTAGTGCGAGACAGGGGGGGTATGGCTACACCTTC.

The rearrangement joins TRBV19 to TRBJ2-1; TRBD2 aligns across 7 bases. With V trimmed by 4 bases and J by 0 bases, 0 bases remained unmatched. CDR1 LNHDA and CDR2 SQIVND come from the germline V gene (reference sequence). The CDR3 spans 14 residues. CDR3: CASSSGSSYNEQFF. The CDR3 nucleotides read TGTGCCAGTAGTAGCGGGAGCTCCTACAATGAGCAGTTCTTC.

This chain links TRBV19 with TRBJ2-7, with 8 bases aligning to TRBD1. The germline V gene encodes CDR1 LNHDA and CDR2 SQIVND (reference sequence). CDR3 length: 18 residues. After removal of 3 bases from V and 2 bases from J, the junction contained 15 bases not matched to a gene. CDR3 in amino acids: CASSIQPVGGTGAYEQYF. The DNA for the CDR3 is TGTGCCAGTAGTATCCAACCAGTAGGGGGGACAGGAGCCTACGAGCAGTACTTC.

This clone was counted a few times. J is TRBJ2-7 and V is TRBV13; no clear D gene. With 0 bases removed from V and 5 bases from J, the gap between germline ends came to 17 bases. CDR3 length: 16 amino acids. CDR1 is PRHDT and CDR2 is FYEKMQ in the germline V gene (reference sequence). CDR3 sequence: CASSLGDGSLADEQYF. For the CDR3, the DNA is TGTGCCAGCAGCTTAGGTGACGGGTCTTTAGCCGACGAGCAGTACTTC.

The CDR3 sequence is CASTGGWETQYF. In nucleotides, the CDR3 is TGTGCCAGCACGGGGGGGTGGGAGACCCAGTACTTC. The chain carries TRBV6-6 and TRBJ2-5; 8 positions agree with TRBD2. The germline V gene encodes CDR1 MNHNY and CDR2 SVGAGI (reference sequence). The CDR3 totals 12 residues. V trimming: 7 bases; J trimming: 5 bases; junction bases outside the gene matches: 3.

This chain uses TRBV4-2 with TRBJ2-3; 7 bases map to TRBD1. The CDR3 consists of 15 residues. J was trimmed by 3 bases and V by 1 base; bases with no gene match: 4. Per the germline V gene, CDR1 is LGHNA and CDR2 is YNFKEQ. The CDR3 nucleotides read TGTGCCAGCAGCCAAGGGACAGGAGGTACAGATACGCAGTATTTT. Translation gives CASSQGTGGTDTQYF.

The chain links TRBV27 to TRBJ2-7, with TRBD1 matching over 9 bases. The V gene's germline CDR1 is MNHEY and CDR2 SMNVEV (reference sequence). The CDR3 is made up of 15 amino acids. Germline trimming cut 0 bases from V and 2 bases from J; bases unmatched to any gene: 2. CDR3: CASSLSGTGTYEQYF. The CDR3, as DNA: TGTGCCAGCAGTTTATCGGGGACAGGGACCTACGAGCAGTACTTC.

This chain uses TRBV7-9 with TRBJ2-1, with D perhaps matching TRBD1 (5 bases). Germline V gene data show CDR1 as SEHNR and CDR2 as FQNEAQ (reference sequence). The CDR3 spans 13 residues. Trimming removed 2 bases at V and 5 bases at J, with 7 bases between. The CDR3 DNA is TGTGCCAGCAGCTTATCACAGGACAATGAGCAGTTCTTC. Encoded protein: CASSLSQDNEQFF.

This clone was seen a handful of times. The genes are TRBV27 and TRBJ1-1; no clear D gene. Germline-derived CDR1 and CDR2 are MNHEY and SMNVEV (reference sequence). Trimming shortened V by 5 bases and J by 10 bases, and 14 bases separated the two germline ends. CDR3 size: 12 residues. The CDR3 is CASSPRARGAFF. Here the CDR3 DNA reads TGTGCCAGCAGTCCACGAGCCCGAGGAGCTTTCTTT.

V usage is TRBV7-3 and J usage is TRBJ2-7; perhaps TRBD2 as D (5 bases). Germline CDR1 SGHTA, CDR2 FQGTGA. This CDR3 has 14 amino acids. Trimming removed 5 bases at V and 6 bases at J, with 17 bases between. The CDR3 region has the DNA TGTGCCAGCAGCCTAGCCCAACTGGGTGGCGAGCAGTACTTC. The encoded protein is CASSLAQLGGEQYF. The full variable domain, with the rest looked up from reference TRBV7-3 and TRBJ2-7, is GAGVSQTPSNKVTEKGKYVELRCDPISGHTALYWYRQSLGQGPEFLIYFQGTGAADDSGLPNDRFFAVRPEGSVSTLKIQRTERGDSAVYLCASSLAQLGGEQYFGPGTRLTVT.